These 8 T cell receptor beta chains were all obtained from the same sample, sequenced in a study of blood T cell repertoires in COVID-19. The assay was immunoSEQ multiplex PCR, and TCRdb's table has in-frame clones only and misses some. The profile shows some 130,000 clones, 70% to 85% of them singletons. Sequencing was carried out using peripheral blood. Receptors were obtained from a man aged 55-75 years who had recovered from COVID-19.

This chain joins TRBV18 and TRBJ2-7, with 8 positions matching TRBD2. The junction had 7 bases not matched to a gene; V was cut back by 3 bases and J by 0 bases. Germline values: CDR1 KGHSH, CDR2 LQKENI. This CDR3 comprises 16 residues. CDR3 nucleotide sequence: TGTGCCAGCTCACCCCTCAACGGGGGGGGCTCCTACGAGCAGTACTTC. Protein product: CASSPLNGGGSYEQYF.

The rearrangement joins TRBV7-8 to TRBJ2-1; the D gene is possibly TRBD1 (5 bases). The CDR3 covers 15 residues. V lost 0 bases and J lost 7, with 13 bases in between. Germline V gene lookup returns CDR1 SGHVS and CDR2 FQNEAQ. The CDR3 is CASSLARVTSNEQFF. CDR3 DNA: TGTGCCAGCAGCTTAGCCAGGGTAACCTCAAATGAGCAGTTCTTC.

A single count supports this clone. CDR3 DNA: TGTGCCAGCAGTGATCCGGCGGGAAGGGCCGGGGAGCTGTTTTTT. It translates to CASSDPAGRAGELFF. This chain uses TRBV6-1 with TRBJ2-2; TRBD2 might be the D (6 bases). Trimming left V 3 bases short and J 6 bases short, with 14 bases between. The CDR3 has 15 amino acids. In germline, CDR1 is MNHNS, CDR2 SASEGT.

The DNA of the CDR3 is TGTGCCAGCAGCCCAGACAGGGGTGGTAATGAAAAACTGTTTTTT. Amino acids: CASSPDRGGNEKLFF. The rearrangement links TRBV28 to TRBJ1-4, with TRBD1 identical over 8 bases. V shed 6 bases and J 4 bases; nucleotides not matched to a gene: 7. The CDR3 totals 15 residues. Germline CDR1 and CDR2: MDHEN and SYDVKM.

This clone was detected a few times. The V call is TRBV6-5, the J call TRBJ2-7, with unresolved D. From germline, CDR1 is MNHEY and CDR2 SVGAGI. This CDR3 is 14 amino acids long. The ends were cut back, 6 bases at V and 0 bases at J, with 12 bases in the middle. CDR3 in amino acids: CASRTLVSSYEQYF. The CDR3 coding sequence is TGTGCCAGCAGGACCCTAGTAAGCTCCTACGAGCAGTACTTC.

The chain employs TRBV27 and TRBJ2-2, with TRBD1 matching over 8 bases. Trimming took 3 bases from V and 1 from J; bases not matched to a gene: 4. There are 16 residues in the CDR3. From germline, CDR1 is MNHEY and CDR2 SMNVEV (reference sequence). This CDR3 is CASSFYGTGNTGELFF. The DNA for the CDR3 is TGTGCCAGCAGTTTCTACGGGACAGGGAACACCGGGGAGCTGTTTTTT.

This clone has just a few counts. V is TRBV19 and J is TRBJ1-1, with no clear D. The V gene lost 4 bases and the J gene lost 6 bases, with 12 bases spanning the gap. The CDR3 length is 13 residues. CDR1 and CDR2 (germline): LNHDA, SQIVND (reference sequence). The CDR3 region has the DNA TGTGCCAGTAGTACCTCCAGGCAAGCTGAAGCTTTCTTT. Encoded protein: CASSTSRQAEAFF.

V and J are TRBV6-4 and TRBJ1-5; D gene unclear. This CDR3 contains 11 residues. Trimming pared 7 bases from V and 5 bases from J, leaving 6 bases between. CDR1 and CDR2 (germline): MRHNA, SNTAGT. CDR3 bases: TGTGCCAGCACCCTATATCAGCCCCAGCATTTT. Translation gives CASTLYQPQHF.